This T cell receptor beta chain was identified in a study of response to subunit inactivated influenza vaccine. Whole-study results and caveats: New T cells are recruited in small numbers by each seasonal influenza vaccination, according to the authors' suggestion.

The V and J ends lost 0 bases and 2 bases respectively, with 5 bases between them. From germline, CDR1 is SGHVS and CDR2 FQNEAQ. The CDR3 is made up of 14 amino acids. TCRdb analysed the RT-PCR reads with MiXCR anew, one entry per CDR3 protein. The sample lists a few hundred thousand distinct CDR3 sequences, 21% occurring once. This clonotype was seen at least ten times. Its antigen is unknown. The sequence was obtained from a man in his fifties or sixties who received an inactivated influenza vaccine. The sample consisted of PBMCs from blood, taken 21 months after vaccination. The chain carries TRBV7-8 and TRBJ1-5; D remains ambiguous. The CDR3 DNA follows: TGTGCCAGCAGCTTAGCAGGAGGCAATCAGCCCCAGCATTTT. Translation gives CASSLAGGNQPQHF.